These 11 T cell receptor beta chains originate from one sample sequenced in a study of beta chain features in type 1 diabetes. Whole-study findings and limits: Within each of all four CD4+ subsets, Type 1 diabetes patients had TCRB CDR3s that were moderately but significantly shorter.

No antigens are known for them. cDNA synthesis used the whole RNA isolate, giving expressed TCRB sequences. Measured with immunoSEQ multiplex PCR; TCRdb has only the in-frame clones, and not every one. The sample has roughly 700,000 clones, over 10% seen once. Material for sequencing was naive CD4+ T cells from blood. Source of these receptors: a man between 18 and 35 years old with type 1 diabetes.

V is TRBV28 and J is TRBJ1-3; D is ambiguous. Trimming left V 8 bases short and J 0 bases short, with 11 bases between. The CDR3 consists of 14 residues. Per germline, CDR1 MDHEN and CDR2 SYDVKM. The CDR3 here is CASLDSSSGNTIYF. CDR3 bases: TGTGCCAGCTTGGACTCCAGCTCTGGAAACACCATATATTTT.

This clone was picked up a small number of times. The genes are TRBV27 and TRBJ1-1; no firm D call. Germline lookup yields CDR1 MNHEY and CDR2 SMNVEV (reference sequence). V lost 3 bases, J lost 0 bases, and 20 bases lay in between. This CDR3 is 18 amino acids long. The CDR3 nucleotides read TGTGCCAGCAGTTTTCAGTGGGTCGTAGGGTCGGTGAACACTGAAGCTTTCTTT. Amino acids: CASSFQWVVGSVNTEAFF.

The chain combines TRBV4-1 with TRBJ1-2; D gene unclear. Germline-derived CDR1 and CDR2 are MGHRA and YSYEKL. Trimming left V 1 base short and J 4 bases short, with 13 bases between. The CDR3 is 15 residues long. The CDR3 DNA follows: TGCGCCAGCAGCCAAGGGGTATCGGAGCGCTATGGCTACACCTTC. Translating gives CASSQGVSERYGYTF.

The rearrangement links TRBV28 to TRBJ2-7; D might be TRBD2 (5 bases). V was trimmed by 6 bases and J by 2 bases, leaving 14 bases between them. Germline lookup yields CDR1 MDHEN and CDR2 SYDVKM. This CDR3 has 14 amino acids. Here the CDR3 DNA reads TGTGCCAGCAGGGGTGGAGGAGGCGCCTACGAGCAGTACTTC. Translated, it gives CASRGGGGAYEQYF.

Points on this clone: Other DNA sequences of this sample code for an identical CDR3. The chain links TRBV5-1 to TRBJ2-2; possibly TRBD1 or TRBD2 for D (5 bases each). This CDR3 comprises 13 residues. Per the germline V gene, CDR1 is SGHRS and CDR2 is YFSETQ. The germline V and J ends were trimmed by 0 bases and 7 bases, with 7 bases remaining between them. The CDR3 DNA is TGCGCCAGCAGCTTGGATGGGGGCGGGGAGCTGTTTTTT. This sequence encodes CASSLDGGGELFF.

This clone was seen more than once but under ten times. The rearrangement joins TRBV10-3 to TRBJ2-5; D tentatively reads TRBD1 or TRBD2 (5 bases each). CDR1 ENHRY and CDR2 SYGVKD come from the germline V gene. This CDR3 contains 14 residues. The V end was cut by 6 bases, the J end by 7 bases, with 18 bases between. CDR3 sequence (DNA): TGTGCCATCAGAAGGGACGTCGGCCCAGGGACCCAGTACTTC. Amino acid sequence: CAIRRDVGPGTQYF.

The chain joins TRBV5-1 to TRBJ2-7; D is unclear. V was cut by 0 bases and J by 2 bases, with 9 bases left in between. The CDR3 is 14 amino acids. Germline V lookup: CDR1 SGHRS, CDR2 YFSETQ. CDR3 in DNA: TGCGCCAGCAGCTTGGAGCTCCAAGCCTACGAGCAGTACTTC. Residues: CASSLELQAYEQYF.

The table lists this clone with a count of one. The chain recombines TRBV2 with TRBJ1-3; D is possibly TRBD1 (5 bases). Trimming removed 7 bases from V and 0 bases from J, with 10 bases in between. Germline CDR1 and CDR2: SNHLY and FYNNEI. The CDR3 length is 14 residues. Written as DNA, the CDR3 is TGTGCCAGCAAGGGAGGACACTCTGGAAACACCATATATTTT. It is translated as CASKGGHSGNTIYF.

This clone appeared a few times. J is TRBJ2-1 and V is TRBV6-5; no clear D. The germline V gene has CDR1 MNHEY and CDR2 SVGAGI. The V gene lost 6 bases and the J gene lost 6 bases, with 9 bases spanning the gap. CDR3 length equals 12 residues. This CDR3 reads CASSTPLNEQFF. In DNA form, the CDR3 reads TGTGCCAGCAGCACGCCCCTCAATGAGCAGTTCTTC.

This clone was picked up a small number of times. The J gene is TRBJ1-6, the V gene TRBV18, with 7 bases fitting TRBD1. Germline V gene lookup returns CDR1 KGHSH and CDR2 LQKENI. The V segment lost 4 bases and the J segment 7 bases; nucleotides outside the gene matches: 10. This CDR3 comprises 16 residues. DNA of the CDR3: TGTGCCAGCTCACTGAACCGGGACAGCTTAAATTCACCCCTCCACTTT. It codes for CASSLNRDSLNSPLHF.

A note on this clone: One junction end does not reproduce the germline sequence, and a read error may be involved. The J gene is TRBJ1-4, the V gene TRBV7-7, with D hard to call. This CDR3 comprises 13 residues. CDR1 is SSHAT, CDR2 FNYEAQ, per germline (reference sequence). The CDR3 sequence is CASSSTVTEKLFF. The CDR3 DNA sequence: TGTGCTAGCAGCTCAACAGTGACTGAAAAACTGTTTTTT.